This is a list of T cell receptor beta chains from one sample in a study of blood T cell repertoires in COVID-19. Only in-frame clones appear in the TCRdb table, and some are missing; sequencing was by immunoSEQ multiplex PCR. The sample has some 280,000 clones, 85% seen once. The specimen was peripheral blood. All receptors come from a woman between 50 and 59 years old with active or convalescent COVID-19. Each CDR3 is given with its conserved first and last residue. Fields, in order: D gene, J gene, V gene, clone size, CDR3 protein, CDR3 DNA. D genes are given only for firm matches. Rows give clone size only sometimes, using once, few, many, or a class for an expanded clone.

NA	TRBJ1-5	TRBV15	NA	CATSRDPRDNQPQHF	TGTGCCACCAGCAGAGATCCCAGGGACAATCAGCCCCAGCATTTT
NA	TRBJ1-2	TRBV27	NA	CASSPLGGGKGLYGYTF	TGTGCCAGCAGTCCCCTGGGGGGAGGGAAGGGCCTATATGGCTACACCTTC
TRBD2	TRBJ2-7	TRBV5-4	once	CASSLAGIAGVGEQYF	TGTGCCAGCAGCTTGGCCGGGATAGCGGGAGTCGGCGAGCAGTACTTC
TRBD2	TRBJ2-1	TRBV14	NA	CASSPPGLAGPARNEQFF	TGTGCCAGCAGCCCCCCGGGACTAGCGGGACCTGCCAGGAATGAGCAGTTCTTC
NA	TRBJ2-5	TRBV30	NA	CAWNGGLQETQYF	TGTGCCTGGAACGGAGGACTTCAAGAGACCCAGTACTTC
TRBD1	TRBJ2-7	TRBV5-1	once	CASSFTGTGVDEQYF	TGCGCCAGCAGCTTCACCGGGACAGGGGTGGACGAGCAGTACTTC
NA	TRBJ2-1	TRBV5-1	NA	CASSPGNYNEQFF	TGCGCCAGCAGCCCCGGGAACTACAATGAGCAGTTCTTC
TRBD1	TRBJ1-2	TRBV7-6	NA	CASSLGGAGGGGYTF	TGTGCCAGCAGCCTAGGTGGGGCAGGGGGCGGTGGCTACACCTTC
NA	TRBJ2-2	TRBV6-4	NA	CASSAGTGELFF	TGTGCCAGCAGTGCGGGTACCGGGGAGCTGTTTTTT
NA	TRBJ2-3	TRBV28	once	CASRFDQVADTQYF	TGTGCCAGCAGATTCGACCAGGTCGCAGATACGCAGTATTTT
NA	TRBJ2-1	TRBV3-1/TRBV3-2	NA	CASSQGSPRKFF	TGTGCCAGCAGCCAAGGGTCACCGAGGAAGTTCTTC
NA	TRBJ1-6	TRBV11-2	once	CASSSDSPLHF	TGTGCCAGCAGCTCGGATTCACCCCTCCACTTT
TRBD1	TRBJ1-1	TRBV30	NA	CAWHTGGVGNTEAFF	TGTGCCTGGCATACAGGGGGCGTAGGGAACACTGAAGCTTTCTTT
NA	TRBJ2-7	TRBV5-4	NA	CASSAPGTRAYEQYF	TGTGCCAGCAGCGCCCCCGGGACAAGGGCGTACGAGCAGTACTTC
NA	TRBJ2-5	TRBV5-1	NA	CASSFSGQETQYF	TGCGCCAGCAGCTTCTCAGGGCAAGAGACCCAGTACTTC
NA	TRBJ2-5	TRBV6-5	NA	CASSYWGEETQYF	TGTGCCAGCAGTTACTGGGGGGAAGAGACCCAGTACTTC
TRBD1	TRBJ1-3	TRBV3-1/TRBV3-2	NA	CASSPLGGARTGGYTIYF	TGTGCCAGCAGCCCGCTAGGGGGGGCCCGGACAGGGGGATACACCATATATTTT
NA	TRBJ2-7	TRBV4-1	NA	CASSQQHREDPYEQYF	TGCGCCAGCAGCCAACAACATAGGGAGGACCCCTACGAGCAGTACTTC
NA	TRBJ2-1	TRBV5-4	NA	CASSLNPREDQGNEQFF	TGTGCCAGCAGCTTGAACCCGCGGGAAGACCAAGGGAATGAGCAGTTCTTC
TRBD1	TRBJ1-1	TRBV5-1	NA	CASSFWQGAMNTEAFF	TGCGCCAGCAGCTTTTGGCAGGGGGCGATGAACACTGAAGCTTTCTTT
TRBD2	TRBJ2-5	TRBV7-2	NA	CASSPGLAAETQYF	TGTGCCAGCAGCCCTGGACTAGCCGCAGAGACCCAGTACTTC
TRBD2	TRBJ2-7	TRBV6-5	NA	CASSYSGSGSAYEQYF	TGTGCCAGCAGTTACTCTGGTAGCGGGAGTGCCTACGAGCAGTACTTC
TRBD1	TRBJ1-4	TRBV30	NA	CAWRGDRLHEKLFF	TGTGCCTGGAGGGGGGACAGATTACATGAAAAACTGTTTTTT
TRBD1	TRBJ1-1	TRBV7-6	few	CASSSRQGSNTEAFF	TGTGCCAGCAGCTCGAGACAGGGCTCGAACACTGAAGCTTTCTTT
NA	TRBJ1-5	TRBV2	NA	CASSGETGFNQPQHF	TGTGCCAGCAGTGGAGAAACAGGGTTCAATCAGCCCCAGCATTTT
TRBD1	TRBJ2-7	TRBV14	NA	CASSRGRDRGIYEQYF	TGTGCCAGCAGCCGAGGCCGGGACAGGGGAATCTACGAGCAGTACTTC
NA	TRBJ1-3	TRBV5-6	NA	CASSRTDSFGNTIYF	TGTGCCAGCAGCCGAACTGACAGTTTCGGAAACACCATATATTTT
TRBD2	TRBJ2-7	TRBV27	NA	CASSSRLAGNYEQYF	TGTGCCAGCAGTTCCCGACTAGCGGGAAACTACGAGCAGTACTTC
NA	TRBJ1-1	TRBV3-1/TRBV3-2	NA	CASSDSLNTEAFF	TGTGCCAGCAGCGACAGCTTGAACACTGAAGCTTTCTTT
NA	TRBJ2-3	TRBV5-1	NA	CASSPLPGTDTQYF	TGCGCCAGCAGCCCCCTTCCTGGCACAGATACGCAGTATTTT
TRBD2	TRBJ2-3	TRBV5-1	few	CASKATSVLNTQYF	TGCGCCAGCAAGGCGACTAGCGTTCTGAATACGCAGTATTTT